Reported below is one T cell receptor (beta chain). This entry belongs to a study of blood T cell repertoires in COVID-19. Study details: Samples of COVID-19 (acute and convalescent) were obtained from the United States, Italy and Spain. Nucleic acid was either cDNA or gDNA, and it came from T cells, B-cell-depleted T cells, or PBMCs.

Study processing details: Amplification from reference gene primers served as the basis for estimated nucleated cell counts. Here immunoSEQ multiplex PCR was the method, and the copy in TCRdb shows in-frame clones only, minus some. V, J and clone size are taken as reported in that table, and D and trimming were inferred from the DNA itself. The table has about 150,000 clones, around nine tenths seen once. V gave up 5 bases and J gave up 2 bases, with 16 bases separating them. The CDR3 extends over 15 amino acids. CDR1 SGHAT and CDR2 FQDESV come from the germline V gene (reference sequence). This receptor was taken from a man between 60 and 75 years old with active or convalescent COVID-19. The chain employs TRBV11-1 and TRBJ2-7; TRBD2 might be the D (5 bases). Sequenced: peripheral blood. CDR3 nucleotides: TGTGCCAGCAGCCCCTCAGCGGACCCCGCCTACGAGCAGTACTTC. It encodes CASSPSADPAYEQYF.